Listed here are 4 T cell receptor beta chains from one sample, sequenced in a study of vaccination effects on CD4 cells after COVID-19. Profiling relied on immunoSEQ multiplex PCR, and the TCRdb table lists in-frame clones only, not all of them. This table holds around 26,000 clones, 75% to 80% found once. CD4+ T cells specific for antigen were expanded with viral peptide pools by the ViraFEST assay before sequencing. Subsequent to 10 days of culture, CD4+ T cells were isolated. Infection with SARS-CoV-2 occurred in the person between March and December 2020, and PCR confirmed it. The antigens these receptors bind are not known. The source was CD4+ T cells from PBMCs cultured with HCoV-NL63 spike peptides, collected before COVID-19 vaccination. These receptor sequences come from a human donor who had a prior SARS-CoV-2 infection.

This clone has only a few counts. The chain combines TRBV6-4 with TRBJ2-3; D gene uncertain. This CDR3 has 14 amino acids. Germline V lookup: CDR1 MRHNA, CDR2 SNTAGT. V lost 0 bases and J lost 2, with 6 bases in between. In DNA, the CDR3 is TGTGCCAGCAGTGACTCTGATGCCACAGATACGCAGTATTTT. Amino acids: CASSDSDATDTQYF.

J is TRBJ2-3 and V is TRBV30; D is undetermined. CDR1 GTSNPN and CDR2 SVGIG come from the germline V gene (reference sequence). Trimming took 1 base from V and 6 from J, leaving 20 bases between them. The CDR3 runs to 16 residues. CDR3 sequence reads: CAWSDPLAAVRDTQYF. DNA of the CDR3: TGTGCCTGGAGTGACCCTCTGGCGGCCGTCCGGGATACGCAGTATTTT. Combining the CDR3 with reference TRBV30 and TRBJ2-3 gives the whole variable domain SQTIHQWPATLVQPVGSPLSLECTVEGTSNPNLYWYRQAAGRGLQLLFYSVGIGQISSEVPQNLSASRPQDRQFILSSKKLLLSDSGFYLCAWSDPLAAVRDTQYFGPGTRLTVL.

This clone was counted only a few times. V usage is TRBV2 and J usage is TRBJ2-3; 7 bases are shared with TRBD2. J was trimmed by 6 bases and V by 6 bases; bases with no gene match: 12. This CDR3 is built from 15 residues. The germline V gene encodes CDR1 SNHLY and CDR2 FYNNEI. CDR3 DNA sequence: TGTGCCAGCAGGGCCGGGGGGACTACCTTGGATACGCAGTATTTT. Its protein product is CASRAGGTTLDTQYF. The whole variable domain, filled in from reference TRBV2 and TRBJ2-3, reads EPEVTQTPSHQVTQMGQEVILRCVPISNHLYFYWYRQILGQKVEFLVSFYNNEISEKSEIFDDQFSVERPDGSNFTLKIRSTKLEDSAMYFCASRAGGTTLDTQYFGPGTRLTVL.

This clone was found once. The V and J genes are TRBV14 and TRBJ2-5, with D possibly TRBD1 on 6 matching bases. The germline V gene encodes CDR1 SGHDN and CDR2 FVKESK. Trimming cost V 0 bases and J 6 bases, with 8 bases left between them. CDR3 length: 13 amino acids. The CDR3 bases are TGTGCCAGCAGCCAAGATTGGGGGCAGACCCAGTACTTC. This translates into CASSQDWGQTQYF.